A selection of T cell receptor beta chains follows, all from one sample in a study of blood T cell repertoires in COVID-19. Clones were sequenced by immunoSEQ multiplex PCR, and TCRdb holds only the in-frame ones, with some missing. The sample has tens of thousands of clones, roughly 87% seen once. The sequenced sample consisted of peripheral blood. These receptors all stem from a man between 60 and 75 years old with acute or convalescent COVID-19. CDR3s include the opening cysteine and the closing phenylalanine or tryptophan. The D gene is left open where the match is weak. Expanded clones are given a class, and other clones once, few, many or no size at all.

>TRBJ2-3|.|TRBV4-2|TRBD2
CASSQASSGEGTDTQYF
TGTGCCAGCAGCCAAGCCTCTAGCGGGGAGGGCACAGATACGCAGTATTTT
>TRBJ2-7|few|TRBV5-1|TRBD2
CASSRTSGTTYEQYF
TGCGCCAGCAGTCGGACTAGCGGAACCACCTACGAGCAGTACTTC
>TRBJ2-7|.|TRBV7-2|.
CASSASVGYEQYF
TGTGCCAGCAGCGCCTCGGTCGGCTACGAGCAGTACTTC
>TRBJ1-5|.|TRBV5-1|.
CASSLGVGPGPQHF
TGCGCCAGCAGCTTGGGAGTTGGGCCCGGGCCCCAGCATTTT
>TRBJ2-7|.|TRBV5-4|TRBD2
CASSSFVTSGKGEQYF
TGTGCCAGCAGCTCCTTTGTGACTAGCGGGAAGGGGGAGCAGTACTTC
>TRBJ2-5|.|TRBV9|TRBD1
CASSAGGTGRTETQYF
TGTGCCAGCAGCGCTGGGGGGACAGGGAGGACAGAGACCCAGTACTTC
>TRBJ1-2|.|TRBV15|TRBD1
CATSRDPGQGGHGYTF
TGTGCCACCAGCAGAGATCCGGGACAGGGAGGCCATGGCTACACCTTC
>TRBJ1-2|.|TRBV6-1|.
CASSEALGSRGYGYTF
TGTGCCAGCAGTGAAGCTTTAGGTTCCCGGGGCTATGGCTACACCTTC
>TRBJ2-3|.|TRBV5-1|.
CASSLDLAITDTQYF
TGCGCCAGCAGCTTGGATTTAGCGATTACAGATACGCAGTATTTT
>TRBJ1-1|.|TRBV5-4|.
CASSLPGLQDTEAFF
TGTGCCAGCAGCTTGCCGGGACTCCAGGATACTGAAGCTTTCTTT
>TRBJ2-7|.|TRBV7-2|TRBD2
CASSLRLAGPTYEQYF
TGTGCCAGCAGCTTGCGACTAGCGGGGCCAACCTACGAGCAGTACTTC
>TRBJ2-4|.|TRBV19|TRBD2
CASSIALAGGRAKNIQYF
TGTGCCAGTAGTATAGCCCTAGCGGGAGGGCGAGCCAAAAACATTCAGTACTTC